This T cell receptor (beta chain) is drawn from a study of OX40 agonist ivuxolimab in advanced cancers. Study context: With ivuxolimab, an agonistic anti-OX40 (CD134) antibody, patients were treated.

Generated by immunoSEQ multiplex PCR, the TCRdb table keeps only in-frame clones and is missing some. In the table there are 55,000 to 90,000 clones, 70% to 90% of which are singletons. Baseline, cycle 4 day 1, and cycle 7 day 1 were the blood sampling points. This CDR3 is 14 amino acids long. V was trimmed by 2 bases and J by 5 bases, leaving 13 bases between them. CDR1 is SGHDT and CDR2 is YYEEEE in the germline V gene. V gene TRBV5-6 combines with J gene TRBJ1-2; D remains unclear. The receptor was isolated from an adult with an advanced solid tumor such as melanoma, head and neck, liver or kidney cancer. The sample in question was CD4+ or CD8+ T cells sorted from blood, obtained in a trial of the OX40 agonist ivuxolimab. The CDR3 region is CASSFRQVGYGYTF. CDR3 nucleotide sequence: TGTGCCAGCAGCTTTCGGCAGGTGGGATATGGCTACACCTTC.